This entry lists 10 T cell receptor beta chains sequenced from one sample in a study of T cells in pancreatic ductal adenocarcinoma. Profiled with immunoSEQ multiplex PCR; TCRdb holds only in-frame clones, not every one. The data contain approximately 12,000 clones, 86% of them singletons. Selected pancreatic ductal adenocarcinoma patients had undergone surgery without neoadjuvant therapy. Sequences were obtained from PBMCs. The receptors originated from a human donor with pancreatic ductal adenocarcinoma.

This CDR3 reads CASNSDYGYTF. CDR3 nucleotides: TGTGCCAGTAACTCCGACTATGGCTACACCTTC. The rearrangement joins TRBV19 to TRBJ1-2, with D unclear. Trimming removed 7 bases from V and 3 bases from J, with 6 bases in between. Germline V gives CDR1 LNHDA, CDR2 SQIVND (reference sequence). The length of the CDR3 is 11 residues. Full variable domain (outside the CDR3, taken from reference TRBV19 and TRBJ1-2): DGGITQSPKYLFRKEGQNVTLSCEQNLNHDAMYWYRQDPGQGLRLIYYSQIVNDFQKGDIAEGYSVSREKKESFPLTVTSAQKNPTAFYLCASNSDYGYTFGSGTRLTVV.

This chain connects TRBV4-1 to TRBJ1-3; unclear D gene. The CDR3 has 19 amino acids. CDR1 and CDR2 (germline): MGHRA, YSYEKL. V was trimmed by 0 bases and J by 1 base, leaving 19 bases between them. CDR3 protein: CASSQDPPGPWGSGNTIYF. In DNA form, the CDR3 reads TGCGCCAGCAGCCAAGATCCCCCCGGACCCTGGGGATCTGGAAACACCATATATTTT.

Here the CDR3 DNA reads TGTGCCAGCAGCTCCTCGACGGGCGAGCAGTTCTTC. Translating it yields CASSSSTGEQFF. J is TRBJ2-1 and V is TRBV5-6; D gene uncertain. Germline CDR1 is SGHDT and CDR2 is YYEEEE. The CDR3 length is 12 residues. V was trimmed by 3 bases and J by 10 bases, leaving 11 bases between them. Drawing the rest from reference TRBV5-6 and TRBJ2-1, the complete variable domain is DAGVTQSPTHLIKTRGQQVTLRCSPKSGHDTVSWYQQALGQGPQFIFQYYEEEERQRGNFPDRFSGHQFPNYSSELNVNALLLGDSALYLCASSSSTGEQFFGPGTRLTVL.

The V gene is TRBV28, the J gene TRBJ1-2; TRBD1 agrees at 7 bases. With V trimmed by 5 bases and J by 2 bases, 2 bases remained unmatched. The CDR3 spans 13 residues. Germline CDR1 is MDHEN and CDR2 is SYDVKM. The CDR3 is CASSLRGNYGYTF. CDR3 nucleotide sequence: TGTGCCAGCAGTCTCAGGGGGAACTATGGCTACACCTTC.

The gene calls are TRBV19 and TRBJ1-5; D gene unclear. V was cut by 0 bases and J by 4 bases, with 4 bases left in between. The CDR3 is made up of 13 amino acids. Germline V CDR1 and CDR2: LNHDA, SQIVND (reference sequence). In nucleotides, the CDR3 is TGTGCCAGTAGTATAGATCATAATCAGCCCCAGCATTTT. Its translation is CASSIDHNQPQHF.

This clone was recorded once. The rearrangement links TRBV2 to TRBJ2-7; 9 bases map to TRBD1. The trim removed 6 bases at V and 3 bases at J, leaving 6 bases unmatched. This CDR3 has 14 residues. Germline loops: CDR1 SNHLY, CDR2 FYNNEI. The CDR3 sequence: CASSDRGKVYEQYF. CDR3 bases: TGTGCCAGCAGCGACAGGGGGAAAGTCTACGAGCAGTACTTC.

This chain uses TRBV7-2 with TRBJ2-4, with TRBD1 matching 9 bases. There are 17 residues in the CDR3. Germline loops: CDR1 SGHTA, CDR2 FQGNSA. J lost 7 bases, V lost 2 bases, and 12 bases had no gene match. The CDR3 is CASSLRPGQGRTNIQYF. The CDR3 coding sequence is TGTGCCAGCAGCTTACGTCCCGGACAGGGGCGGACTAACATTCAGTACTTC.

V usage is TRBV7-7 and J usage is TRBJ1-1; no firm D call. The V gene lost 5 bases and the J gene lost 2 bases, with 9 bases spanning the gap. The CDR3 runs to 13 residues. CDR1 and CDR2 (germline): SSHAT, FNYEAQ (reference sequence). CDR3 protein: CASSPGLNTEAFF. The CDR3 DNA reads TGTGCCAGCAGCCCCGGGTTAAACACTGAAGCTTTCTTT.

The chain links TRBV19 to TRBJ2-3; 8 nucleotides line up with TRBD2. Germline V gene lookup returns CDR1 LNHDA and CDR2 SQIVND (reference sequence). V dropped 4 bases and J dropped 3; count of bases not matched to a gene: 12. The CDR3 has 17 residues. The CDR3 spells CASSTFIGGGRTDTQYF. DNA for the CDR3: TGTGCCAGTAGTACATTTATTGGCGGGGGGAGGACAGATACGCAGTATTTT. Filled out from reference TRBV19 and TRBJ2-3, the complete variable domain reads DGGITQSPKYLFRKEGQNVTLSCEQNLNHDAMYWYRQDPGQGLRLIYYSQIVNDFQKGDIAEGYSVSREKKESFPLTVTSAQKNPTAFYLCASSTFIGGGRTDTQYFGPGTRLTVL.

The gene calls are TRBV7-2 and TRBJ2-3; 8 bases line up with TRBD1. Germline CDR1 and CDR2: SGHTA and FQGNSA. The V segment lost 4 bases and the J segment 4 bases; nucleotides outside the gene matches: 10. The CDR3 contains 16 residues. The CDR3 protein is CASSSRQGPDADTQYF. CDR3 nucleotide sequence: TGTGCCAGCAGCTCTCGACAGGGGCCGGACGCAGATACGCAGTATTTT.